This T cell receptor beta chain was recovered during a study of blood T cell repertoires in COVID-19. The CDR3 extends over 13 amino acids. Trimming removed 7 bases from V and 8 bases from J, with 17 bases in between. Using immunoSEQ multiplex PCR, the repertoire was profiled, and TCRdb retains in-frame clones only, with some absent. This table holds a few hundred thousand clones, approximately 80% found once. For recovered donors of Cohort 3, there were two negative PCRs, clearance, or symptom resolution. The origin of this receptor is a man aged 40-49 years who had recovered from COVID-19. The chain links TRBV12-3 or TRBV12-4 to TRBJ1-2, with a weak D call TRBD1 (6 bases). The sequencing sample was made of PBMCs or T cells enriched from blood (not recorded which). DNA of the CDR3: TGTGCCAGCACCCTCACAGGGCGCGGGGGCTACACCTTC. Its protein product is CASTLTGRGGYTF.